These 6 T cell receptor beta chains were all obtained from the same sample, sequenced in a study of CD8 T cells in Susac syndrome. Random-hexamer reverse transcription was applied to roughly 0.5 to 1 ug RNA. TCRdb re-called the immunoSEQ multiplex PCR reads through MiXCR, storing one row per CDR3 protein. The sample has 100,000 to 150,000 distinct CDR3 sequences; 80% to 95% are singletons. Material for sequencing was CD8+ T cells from PBMCs. The receptors here all came from a human donor with multiple sclerosis.

V and J are TRBV7-2 and TRBJ1-2; no firm D call. V lost 5 bases and J 0 bases, leaving 16 bases between the germline ends. The germline gives CDR1 SGHTA, CDR2 FQGNSA. This CDR3 has 16 residues. The CDR3 sequence is CASSPTGEKTNYGYTF. The DNA for the CDR3 is TGTGCCAGCAGCCCGACCGGGGAGAAAACTAACTATGGCTACACCTTC.

The rearrangement links TRBV27 to TRBJ1-2, with 7 bases matching TRBD1. With V trimmed by 3 bases and J by 6 bases, 4 bases remained unmatched. There are 13 residues in the CDR3. CDR1 and CDR2 from the germline V gene are MNHEY and SMNVEV (reference sequence). The chain's CDR3 is CASSFAQGNGYTF. CDR3 DNA sequence: TGTGCCAGCAGTTTCGCACAGGGGAATGGCTACACCTTC.

This clonotype has only one observation. This chain uses TRBV7-9 with TRBJ2-7; perhaps TRBD1 as D (5 bases). CDR1 and CDR2 (germline): SEHNR, FQNEAQ (reference sequence). V was cut by 1 base and J by 2 bases, with 9 bases left in between. The CDR3 length is 14 residues. This CDR3 reads CASSLGTITYEQYV. In nucleotides, the CDR3 is TGTGCCAGCAGCTTAGGGACAATAACCTACGAGCAGTACGTC.

The chain combines TRBV30 with TRBJ1-3; 7 positions agree with TRBD1. The V segment lost 4 bases and the J segment 2 bases; nucleotides outside the gene matches: 2. This CDR3 spans 13 amino acids. The germline gives CDR1 GTSNPN, CDR2 SVGIG (reference sequence). CDR3 amino acids: CAWTQGAGNTIYF. The CDR3 nucleotides are TGTGCCTGGACCCAGGGGGCTGGAAACACCATATATTTT.

The rearrangement joins TRBV7-9 to TRBJ2-1, with D perhaps TRBD2 (5 bases). The CDR3 has 12 residues. CDR1 is SEHNR and CDR2 is FQNEAQ in the germline V gene (reference sequence). V was clipped by 5 bases and J by 8 bases, with 10 bases between them. The CDR3: CASSHSADEQFF. Here the CDR3 DNA reads TGTGCCAGCAGCCATTCAGCGGATGAGCAGTTCTTC.

This sequence joins TRBV4-1 and TRBJ1-2; D is uncertain. V gave up 4 bases and J gave up 4 bases, with 40 bases separating them. The CDR3 runs 23 residues. Germline V gene lookup returns CDR1 MGHRA and CDR2 YSYEKL. CDR3 bases: TGCGCCAGCAGCCCCGGCCAAAGTGCGCTTGGCTTGACGGAGGTATTCATTTCCTATGGCTACACCTTC. It encodes CASSPGQSALGLTEVFISYGYTF.